This TCR beta chain emerged from a study of shared clonotypes between healthy human individuals. Regarding the study as a whole: Estimated richness was generally greater in naive than memory subsets.

Measured with immunoSEQ multiplex PCR; TCRdb has only the in-frame clones, and not every one. The sample has some 1.5 million clones, approximately 98% seen once. Germline V gives CDR1 SGHKS, CDR2 YYEKEE (reference sequence). The CDR3 runs 12 residues. Trimming left V 1 base short and J 7 bases short, with 5 bases between. A note on this clone: Its cognate antigen is unknown.

The rearrangement links TRBV5-5 to TRBJ2-2, with no clear D. The sample was naive CD4+ T cells sorted from blood. The subset is: CD45RA+ positively selected. This TCR was recovered from a man in his thirties or forties in good health. The CDR3 loop reads CASSLWGGELFF. CDR3 nucleotides: TGTGCCAGCAGCTTGTGGGGCGGGGAGCTGTTTTTT. Variable domain in full (rest from reference TRBV5-5 and TRBJ2-2): DAGVTQSPTHLIKTRGQQVTLRCSPISGHKSVSWYQQVLGQGPQFIFQYYEKEERGRGNFPDRFSARQFPNYSSELNVNALLLGDSALYLCASSLWGGELFFGEGSRLTVL.